This entry lists 27 T cell receptor beta chains sequenced from one sample in a study of T cell responses to AZD1222 COVID-19 vaccine. Repertoires were generated with immunoSEQ multiplex PCR, while TCRdb's copy carries only in-frame clones and drops some. The sample holds 180,000 or so clones, 85% to 90% seen once. Material: peripheral blood, obtained on day 0 of AZD1222 vaccination. Receptors were obtained from an adult in good health.

The chain employs TRBV9 and TRBJ1-3, with D unclear. Germline values: CDR1 SGDLS, CDR2 YYNGEE. The germline V and J ends were trimmed by 0 bases and 0 bases, with 10 bases remaining between them. The CDR3 spans 16 residues. The CDR3: CASSVEAANSGNTIYF. The CDR3, as DNA: TGTGCCAGCAGCGTAGAAGCAGCCAACTCTGGAAACACCATATATTTT.

The genes are TRBV5-1 and TRBJ2-7; the match to TRBD1 covers 7 bases. The V segment lost 4 bases and the J segment 2 bases; nucleotides outside the gene matches: 6. CDR3 size: 14 residues. CDR1 and CDR2 from the germline V gene are SGHRS and YFSETQ. The CDR3 nucleotides are TGCGCCAGCAGCGTCCGGGACAGCCCCTACGAGCAGTACTTC. Its translation is CASSVRDSPYEQYF. The full variable domain, its missing parts supplied by reference TRBV5-1 and TRBJ2-7, is KAGVTQTPRYLIKTRGQQVTLSCSPISGHRSVSWYQQTPGQGLQFLFEYFSETQRNKGNFPGRFSGRQFSNSRSEMNVSTLELGDSALYLCASSVRDSPYEQYFGPGTRLTVT.

The rearrangement joins TRBV6-5 to TRBJ1-1; D is unresolved. CDR1 and CDR2 from the germline V gene are MNHEY and SVGAGI. V was shortened by 2 bases and J by 6 bases, with 4 bases between the two germline ends. The CDR3 loop spans 11 amino acids. The DNA of the CDR3 is TGTGCCAGCAGTTACGAGGCTGAAGCTTTCTTT. It specifies CASSYEAEAFF.

This chain connects TRBV6-2 or TRBV6-3 to TRBJ1-1; 9 bases line up with TRBD1. The CDR3 runs 14 residues. CDR1 is MNHEY, CDR2 SVGEGT, per germline. With V trimmed by 4 bases and J by 5 bases, 5 bases remained unmatched. CDR3 coding DNA: TGTGCCAGCAGTTTACAGGGGGCGCGGACTGAAGCTTTCTTT. This gives the protein CASSLQGARTEAFF.

The chain combines TRBV18 with TRBJ1-3; the match to TRBD1 covers 11 bases. J lost 7 bases, V lost 4 bases, and 3 bases had no gene match. The CDR3 is 14 amino acids. Germline CDR1 is KGHSH and CDR2 is LQKENI. The CDR3 region is CASSLGQGANTIYF. The CDR3 coding sequence is TGTGCCAGCTCACTCGGACAGGGGGCGAACACCATATATTTT.

This clone appeared a single time. CDR3 region: CASSVGLGQENYGYTF. CDR3 coding DNA: TGTGCCAGTAGTGTCGGATTGGGACAGGAGAACTATGGCTACACCTTC. J is TRBJ1-2 and V is TRBV19, with 8 bases matching TRBD1. J lost 2 bases, V lost 5 bases, and 10 bases had no gene match. The CDR3 contains 16 residues. Germline V CDR1 and CDR2: LNHDA, SQIVND (reference sequence). Complete variable domain (other parts from reference TRBV19 and TRBJ1-2): DGGITQSPKYLFRKEGQNVTLSCEQNLNHDAMYWYRQDPGQGLRLIYYSQIVNDFQKGDIAEGYSVSREKKESFPLTVTSAQKNPTAFYLCASSVGLGQENYGYTFGSGTRLTVV.

The chain recombines TRBV5-1 with TRBJ1-2, with 10 positions matching TRBD1. The length of the CDR3 is 15 residues. V dropped 4 bases and J dropped 2; count of bases not matched to a gene: 5. CDR1 is SGHRS and CDR2 is YFSETQ in the germline V gene. Here the CDR3 reads CASSVEGQGNYGYTF. CDR3 coding DNA: TGCGCCAGCAGCGTGGAGGGACAGGGGAACTATGGCTACACCTTC.

The chain carries TRBV10-3 and TRBJ2-1; no reliable D call. Deletions cut 2 bases from V and 7 bases from J, with 3 bases between. The CDR3 consists of 11 residues. The germline gives CDR1 ENHRY, CDR2 SYGVKD. The CDR3 DNA reads TGTGCCATCAGTGAGAGGAATGAGCAGTTCTTC. This codes for CAISERNEQFF.

The rearrangement links TRBV11-2 to TRBJ1-2, with D unresolved. Trimming cost V 0 bases and J 0 bases, with 5 bases left between them. This CDR3 is built from 14 residues. Germline V CDR1 and CDR2: SGHAT, FQNNGV. CDR3 coding DNA: TGTGCCAGCAGCTTAGACGGCACTAACTATGGCTACACCTTC. This codes for CASSLDGTNYGYTF.

The chain links TRBV6-2 or TRBV6-3 to TRBJ2-7; tentatively, D is TRBD1 (5 bases). This CDR3 has 14 amino acids. Germline CDR1 reads MNHEY; CDR2 reads SVGEGT. Trimming left V 5 bases short and J 7 bases short, with 18 bases between. CDR3 amino acids: CASSLQVPPGEQYF. CDR3 bases: TGTGCCAGCAGTCTACAGGTTCCCCCGGGTGAGCAGTACTTC.

In its sample, this clone was seen once. The chain combines TRBV2 with TRBJ1-1; no clear D gene. V lost 5 bases and J 0 bases, leaving 7 bases between the germline ends. CDR3 length equals 13 residues. Germline CDR1 reads SNHLY; CDR2 reads FYNNEI. The CDR3 here is CASSLNMNTEAFF. CDR3 nucleotides: TGTGCCAGCAGTCTCAACATGAACACTGAAGCTTTCTTT.

The V gene is TRBV30, the J gene TRBJ1-4, with 8 bases fitting TRBD1. Looked up from germline, CDR1 is GTSNPN and CDR2 is SVGIG (reference sequence). This CDR3 spans 13 amino acids. Trimming cost V 4 bases and J 7 bases; bases outside gene matches: 5. In nucleotides, the CDR3 is TGTGCCTGGACCCAGGGGGCTGGTGAAAAACTGTTTTTT. This gives the protein CAWTQGAGEKLFF.

The gene calls are TRBV5-6 and TRBJ2-7, with 7 bases matching TRBD2. CDR3 size: 13 residues. Looked up from germline, CDR1 is SGHDT and CDR2 is YYEEEE. With 4 bases clipped from V and 0 bases from J, the junction kept 1 base outside the gene matches. Here the CDR3 reads CASSRDYSYEQYF. The CDR3 bases are TGTGCCAGCAGCAGGGACTACTCCTACGAGCAGTACTTC.

This clone was observed once. The V and J genes are TRBV30 and TRBJ1-2; TRBD1 is a possible D gene (6 bases). The CDR3 has 11 residues. V dropped 5 bases and J dropped 8 bases, with 12 bases sitting between them. CDR1 and CDR2 from the germline V gene are GTSNPN and SVGIG (reference sequence). CDR3 sequence (DNA): TGTGCCTGGGGAAAAGGGGGGGGCTACACCTTC. Its translation: CAWGKGGGYTF.

V gene TRBV18 combines with J gene TRBJ1-2; D ambiguous. Trimming pared 0 bases from V and 3 bases from J, leaving 5 bases between. Germline values: CDR1 KGHSH, CDR2 LQKENI. The CDR3 consists of 13 residues. The CDR3, as DNA: TGTGCCAGCTCACCACCGGAGGACTATGGCTACACCTTC. This translates into CASSPPEDYGYTF.

CDR3 sequence: CASTPDEGGTGGYTF. The DNA of the CDR3 is TGTGCCAGCACCCCGGACGAGGGGGGGACCGGGGGCTACACCTTC. The chain uses TRBV9 and TRBJ1-2; possibly TRBD1 for D (6 bases). Deletions cut 6 bases from V and 8 bases from J, with 23 bases between. CDR3 length: 15 residues. Germline loops: CDR1 SGDLS, CDR2 YYNGEE.

The chain couples TRBV18 to TRBJ2-2; D is perhaps TRBD1 (6 bases). The CDR3 consists of 15 residues. From germline, CDR1 is KGHSH and CDR2 LQKENI. The germline V and J ends were trimmed by 4 bases and 3 bases, with 12 bases remaining between them. The CDR3 DNA sequence: TGTGCCAGCTCACAACAGGGAGAATACACCGGGGAGCTGTTTTTT. Translating gives CASSQQGEYTGELFF. Using reference TRBV18 and TRBJ2-2 for the parts outside the CDR3, the full variable domain is NAGVMQNPRHLVRRRGQEARLRCSPMKGHSHVYWYRQLPEEGLKFMVYLQKENIIDESGMPKERFSAEFPKEGPSILRIQQVVRGDSAAYFCASSQQGEYTGELFFGEGSRLTVL.

The chain uses TRBV28 and TRBJ2-1; no clear D. V lost 5 bases and J lost 10, with 15 bases in between. Germline CDR1 is MDHEN and CDR2 is SYDVKM. CDR3 length: 13 amino acids. CDR3 bases: TGTGCCAGCAGTCCAAACCCAAAGGAGGAGCAGTTCTTC. Its protein is CASSPNPKEEQFF.

V and J are TRBV6-5 and TRBJ1-6; D is perhaps TRBD1 (5 bases). The V gene's germline CDR1 is MNHEY and CDR2 SVGAGI. The germline V and J ends were trimmed by 7 bases and 9 bases, with 13 bases remaining between them. The CDR3 extends over 13 amino acids. This CDR3 reads CASMGQNGSPLHF. The CDR3 nucleotides are TGTGCCAGCATGGGGCAGAATGGTTCACCCCTCCACTTT.

The chain employs TRBV5-8 and TRBJ2-7, with D possibly being TRBD2 (6 bases). CDR1 is SGHTS, CDR2 YDEGEE, per germline. With 5 bases removed from V and 2 bases from J, the gap between germline ends came to 17 bases. This CDR3 contains 15 residues. This CDR3 is CASSFPGRGAYEQYF. As DNA, the CDR3 is TGTGCCAGCAGTTTCCCTGGGCGGGGAGCCTACGAGCAGTACTTC. Using reference TRBV5-8 and TRBJ2-7 for the parts outside the CDR3, the full variable domain is EAGVTQSPTHLIKTRGQQATLRCSPISGHTSVYWYQQALGLGLQFLLWYDEGEERNRGNFPPRFSGRQFPNYSSELNVNALELEDSALYLCASSFPGRGAYEQYFGPGTRLTVT.

This clone was picked up a small number of times. This chain connects TRBV6-1 to TRBJ1-2, with D possibly being TRBD1 (5 bases). The CDR3 covers 12 residues. Germline loops: CDR1 MNHNS, CDR2 SASEGT. The ends were cut back, 2 bases at V and 6 bases at J, with 7 bases in the middle. The CDR3 here is CASSEQGDGYTF. The CDR3 DNA reads TGTGCCAGCAGTGAACAGGGAGATGGCTACACCTTC.

The chain links TRBV27 to TRBJ2-3; no clear D gene. V lost 8 bases, J lost 1 base, and 7 bases lay in between. Germline V gives CDR1 MNHEY, CDR2 SMNVEV (reference sequence). The CDR3 contains 12 residues. In DNA, the CDR3 is TGTGCCAGCGGTTGGGGCACAGATACGCAGTATTTT. Protein product: CASGWGTDTQYF.

The gene calls are TRBV30 and TRBJ1-6; TRBD1 aligns across 10 bases. The germline V gene has CDR1 GTSNPN and CDR2 SVGIG (reference sequence). The length of the CDR3 is 16 residues. Trimming cost V 1 base and J 7 bases; bases outside gene matches: 7. CDR3 DNA sequence: TGTGCCTGGAGTGCTGCCCGACAGGGGGCGAATTCACCCCTCCACTTT. It encodes CAWSAARQGANSPLHF.

This clone was observed a single time. The chain recombines TRBV19 with TRBJ2-5; D is ambiguous. The ends were cut back, 1 base at V and 1 base at J, with 7 bases in the middle. The CDR3 spans 14 residues. Germline assignment: CDR1 LNHDA and CDR2 SQIVND (reference sequence). CDR3 sequence: CASSIARSQETQYF. The CDR3 region has the DNA TGTGCCAGTAGTATAGCACGGAGCCAAGAGACCCAGTACTTC.

This clone was recorded a few times. This rearrangement joins TRBV18 to TRBJ2-7; perhaps TRBD2 as D (5 bases). This CDR3 comprises 14 residues. The ends were cut back, 3 bases at V and 3 bases at J, with 12 bases in the middle. The germline CDR1 and CDR2 sequences are KGHSH and LQKENI. The chain's CDR3 is CASSPGVGNYEQYF. The CDR3 DNA sequence: TGTGCCAGCTCACCGGGAGTGGGGAACTACGAGCAGTACTTC.

The chain is built from TRBV9 and TRBJ2-3; 10 positions agree with TRBD2. CDR1 is SGDLS, CDR2 YYNGEE, per germline. The CDR3 is 17 amino acids. V lost 0 bases, J lost 2 bases, and 6 bases stayed unmatched. The CDR3 reads CASSVDPSGGLTDTQYF. CDR3 nucleotide sequence: TGTGCCAGCAGCGTAGATCCTAGCGGGGGTCTCACAGATACGCAGTATTTT.

The DNA of the CDR3 is TGTGCCAGCAGTCCGCGGACAGGGCCCCTGAACACTGAAGCTTTCTTT. Its protein is CASSPRTGPLNTEAFF. This chain uses TRBV6-2 or TRBV6-3 with TRBJ1-1, with TRBD1 matching over 8 bases. V lost 5 bases and J lost 0; bases outside the gene matches: 8. Germline-derived CDR1 and CDR2 are MNHEY and SVGEGT. The CDR3 loop spans 16 amino acids.